These 32 T cell receptor beta chains were all obtained from the same sample, sequenced in a study of cytomegalovirus exposure and HLA in healthy donors. Primers for the PCR totalled 60 Vbeta and 13 Jbeta. Assay used: immunoSEQ multiplex PCR; TCRdb lists only in-frame clones, some missing. The sample lists about 94,000 clones; around three fifths were seen once. Sequencing used PBMCs. The source of these receptors is a young man in good health and CMV-seronegative.

There are a few counts of this clone. V gene TRBV27 combines with J gene TRBJ2-5, with 12 bases identical to TRBD2. Germline V gene lookup returns CDR1 MNHEY and CDR2 SMNVEV (reference sequence). The CDR3 consists of 15 residues. V lost 6 bases to trimming and J lost 5 bases; unmatched junction nucleotides: 7. The CDR3 loop is CASRTGLAGLETQYF. CDR3 coding DNA: TGTGCCAGCAGAACTGGACTAGCGGGGTTGGAGACCCAGTACTTC.

Only one count was recorded for this clone. The chain is built from TRBV7-8 and TRBJ2-4; 7 nucleotides match TRBD2. The CDR3 sequence is 16 residues long. Germline V gives CDR1 SGHVS, CDR2 FQNEAQ. The V and J ends lost 4 bases and 1 base, in that order; junction bases with no gene match: 7. CDR3 in amino acids: CASSSKPREAKNIQYF. The CDR3 nucleotides read TGTGCCAGCAGCTCCAAACCGCGGGAGGCCAAAAACATTCAGTACTTC.

This rearrangement joins TRBV2 to TRBJ2-7; TRBD1 aligns across 9 bases. Per germline, CDR1 SNHLY and CDR2 FYNNEI. Trimming removed 5 bases from V and 6 bases from J; junction bases left unmatched: 14. The CDR3 is made up of 16 amino acids. In DNA, the CDR3 is TGTGCCAGCAGTATCCACCCCGGGACAGGGCAGTCCGAGCAGTACTTC. Protein: CASSIHPGTGQSEQYF.

J is TRBJ1-3 and V is TRBV6-1, with TRBD1 as a possible D gene (6 bases). The CDR3 extends over 14 amino acids. Germline-derived CDR1 and CDR2 are MNHNS and SASEGT. Trimming left V 7 bases short and J 4 bases short, with 14 bases between. In DNA form, the CDR3 reads TGTGCCAGCATACTGGACAGCGACGGAAACACCATATATTTT. This gives the protein CASILDSDGNTIYF.

CDR3 coding DNA: TGTGCCAGTAGTATTGGGACAGACCTCTATGGCTACACCTTC. Amino acids: CASSIGTDLYGYTF. The J gene is TRBJ1-2, the V gene TRBV19, with 7 bases identical to TRBD1. The V gene's germline CDR1 is LNHDA and CDR2 SQIVND (reference sequence). The length of the CDR3 is 14 residues. Germline trimming cut 3 bases from V and 4 bases from J; bases unmatched to any gene: 5.

The V gene is TRBV5-1, the J gene TRBJ2-2; D not resolved. The CDR3 runs 15 residues. Trimming took 2 bases from V and 0 from J, leaving 8 bases between them. CDR1 is SGHRS, CDR2 YFSETQ, per germline. CDR3 residues: CASSFESANTGELFF. CDR3 bases: TGCGCCAGCAGCTTTGAGTCCGCGAACACCGGGGAGCTGTTTTTT.

The V and J genes are TRBV2 and TRBJ2-3; D is uncertain. The germline gives CDR1 SNHLY, CDR2 FYNNEI. V was shortened by 8 bases and J by 0 bases, with 9 bases between the two germline ends. This CDR3 has 13 residues. The CDR3, as DNA: TGTGCCAGCGGGTGGCGGAGCACAGATACGCAGTATTTT. Protein: CASGWRSTDTQYF.

The count of this clone is one. This chain connects TRBV2 to TRBJ2-5; D is possibly TRBD2 (7 bases). CDR3 length: 15 amino acids. Trimming stripped 8 bases from V and 2 bases from J, with 18 bases between. Germline loops: CDR1 SNHLY, CDR2 FYNNEI. The CDR3 is CASGREGGSQETQYF. CDR3 coding DNA: TGTGCCAGCGGCAGGGAGGGGGGCTCTCAAGAGACCCAGTACTTC.

This clone showed up just a few times. The V call is TRBV19, the J call TRBJ2-5, with D possibly being TRBD1 (5 bases). Deletions cut 2 bases from V and 5 bases from J, with 9 bases between. Germline V gene lookup returns CDR1 LNHDA and CDR2 SQIVND (reference sequence). The CDR3 sequence is 13 residues long. CDR3 in amino acids: CASSIRGKETQYF. CDR3 DNA sequence: TGTGCCAGTAGTATAAGGGGTAAGGAGACCCAGTACTTC.

J is TRBJ1-4 and V is TRBV30; unclear D gene. Germline V gene sequence: CDR1 GTSNPN, CDR2 SVGIG (reference sequence). V was cut by 0 bases and J by 0 bases, with 14 bases left in between. This CDR3 is 17 amino acids long. The CDR3 loop reads CAWSVLGRKTTNEKLFF. The CDR3 DNA reads as TGTGCCTGGAGTGTACTAGGTCGGAAGACAACTAATGAAAAACTGTTTTTT.

The chain is built from TRBV7-6 and TRBJ2-1, with 8 positions matching TRBD2. CDR1 SGHVS and CDR2 FNYEAQ come from the germline V gene. The CDR3 spans 16 residues. J was trimmed by 0 bases and V by 0 bases; bases with no gene match: 1. The CDR3 bases are TGTGCCAGCAGCTTAGCTAGCGGGAACTCCTACAATGAGCAGTTCTTC. Translated: CASSLASGNSYNEQFF.

This clone was observed a handful of times. The J gene is TRBJ1-1, the V gene TRBV2; 9 bases are shared with TRBD1. Germline V gives CDR1 SNHLY, CDR2 FYNNEI. Trimming removed 4 bases from V and 5 bases from J; junction bases left unmatched: 5. This CDR3 region has 14 residues. The CDR3 DNA reads as TGTGCCAGCAGTGGGCCGACAGGGGGTACTGAAGCTTTCTTT. Protein product: CASSGPTGGTEAFF.

This chain connects TRBV4-2 to TRBJ1-5; unclear D gene. From germline, CDR1 is LGHNA and CDR2 YNFKEQ. The CDR3 extends over 14 amino acids. Trimming removed 1 base from V and 0 bases from J, with 4 bases in between. CDR3 in amino acids: CASSQVNSNQPQHF. CDR3 bases: TGTGCCAGCAGCCAAGTAAATAGCAATCAGCCCCAGCATTTT.

The chain links TRBV2 to TRBJ1-5, with 8 positions matching TRBD1. Germline values: CDR1 SNHLY, CDR2 FYNNEI. V shed 9 bases, J shed 4 bases, and the junction held 8 bases outside the gene matches. This CDR3 comprises 14 residues. The CDR3: CASSSDRVNQPQHF. The CDR3, as DNA: TGTGCCAGTTCCTCGGACAGGGTAAATCAGCCCCAGCATTTT.

In this sample, this clone turned up a few times. The genes are TRBV7-9 and TRBJ1-5, with 7 nucleotides matching TRBD1. Losses at the gene ends were 0 bases for V and 4 bases for J; bases not matched to a gene: 9. There are 17 residues in the CDR3. Germline values: CDR1 SEHNR, CDR2 FQNEAQ (reference sequence). In DNA form, the CDR3 reads TGTGCCAGCAGCTTAGCGACTTCAGGGGGGTCAAATCAGCCCCAGCATTTT. It yields the protein CASSLATSGGSNQPQHF. Drawing the rest from reference TRBV7-9 and TRBJ1-5, the complete variable domain is DTGVSQNPRHKITKRGQNVTFRCDPISEHNRLYWYRQTLGQGPEFLTYFQNEAQLEKSRLLSDRFSAERPKGSFSTLEIQRTEQGDSAMYLCASSLATSGGSNQPQHFGDGTRLSIL.

V is TRBV2 and J is TRBJ2-2, with 7 bases identical to TRBD1. The CDR3 sequence is 15 residues long. Germline V CDR1 and CDR2: SNHLY, FYNNEI. V trimming: 5 bases; J trimming: 6 bases; junction bases outside the gene matches: 9. Here the CDR3 DNA reads TGTGCCAGCAGTAAGGGACAGATACTCCCCGGGGAGCTGTTTTTT. Amino acid sequence: CASSKGQILPGELFF.

The CDR3 region is CASSPGPSLRVYGYTF. In DNA form, the CDR3 reads TGTGCCAGCTCACCAGGTCCAAGCCTACGGGTCTATGGCTACACCTTC. The chain uses TRBV18 and TRBJ1-2; D unresolved. There are 16 residues in the CDR3. The germline CDR1 and CDR2 sequences are KGHSH and LQKENI. The V and J ends lost 2 bases and 4 bases respectively, with 17 bases between them.

The chain joins TRBV2 to TRBJ2-4; 9 bases line up with TRBD1. V shed 3 bases, J shed 11 bases, and the junction held 11 bases outside the gene matches. In germline, CDR1 is SNHLY, CDR2 FYNNEI. The CDR3 extends over 15 amino acids. This CDR3 is CASSDATGGFEFQYF. In nucleotides, the CDR3 is TGTGCCAGCAGTGATGCGACAGGGGGATTTGAGTTTCAGTACTTC.

This chain links TRBV10-3 with TRBJ2-7; 8 nucleotides align to TRBD1. Unmatched junction bases numbered 6, after V lost 6 bases and J lost 2 bases. The CDR3 runs 14 residues. Germline CDR1 ENHRY, CDR2 SYGVKD. CDR3 DNA sequence: TGTGCCATCAGGGGGACAGGAGAACCCTACGAGCAGTACTTC. Translating it yields CAIRGTGEPYEQYF.

The chain uses TRBV5-1 and TRBJ2-7; 11 bases are a match to TRBD1. J lost 5 bases, V lost 2 bases, and 12 bases had no gene match. CDR1 and CDR2 (germline): SGHRS, YFSETQ. The CDR3 length is 17 residues. CDR3 sequence reads: CASSLEGSGTGGDEQYF. The DNA for the CDR3 is TGCGCCAGCAGCTTAGAGGGTTCCGGGACAGGGGGTGACGAGCAGTACTTC.

The chain is built from TRBV6-6 and TRBJ2-7; 12 nucleotides match TRBD2. The germline V gene has CDR1 MNHNY and CDR2 SVGAGI (reference sequence). J was trimmed by 4 bases and V by 5 bases; bases with no gene match: 6. CDR3 length: 15 amino acids. CDR3 coding DNA: TGTGCCAGCAGTCTAGGGACTAGCGGGTATTACGAGCAGTACTTC. This translates into CASSLGTSGYYEQYF.

The J gene is TRBJ1-1, the V gene TRBV10-3, with D possibly being TRBD1 (5 bases). The CDR3 totals 15 residues. Germline values: CDR1 ENHRY, CDR2 SYGVKD. V was cut by 3 bases and J by 4 bases, with 15 bases left in between. CDR3 nucleotides: TGTGCCATCAGTGAAGGCCCAGGGAGGTTCACTGAAGCTTTCTTT. This sequence encodes CAISEGPGRFTEAFF.

The chain combines TRBV4-1 with TRBJ1-5; a weak D match, TRBD1 (6 bases). This CDR3 is 17 amino acids long. Trimming left V 0 bases short and J 3 bases short, with 15 bases between. Looked up from germline, CDR1 is MGHRA and CDR2 is YSYEKL. The DNA of the CDR3 is TGCGCCAGCAGCCAAGATAAGGGCAGGGGCCTCAATCAGCCCCAGCATTTT. Protein: CASSQDKGRGLNQPQHF.

CDR3 DNA sequence: TGTGCCAGCAGCTTTATCGCTACTCGGGAGACCCAGTACTTC. This gives the protein CASSFIATRETQYF. The rearrangement joins TRBV5-8 to TRBJ2-5, with D hard to call. This CDR3 contains 14 residues. Trimming pared 2 bases from V and 5 bases from J, leaving 13 bases between. CDR1 and CDR2 from the germline V gene are SGHTS and YDEGEE.

The rearrangement links TRBV7-3 to TRBJ1-1; 8 bases map to TRBD1. Germline CDR1 is SGHTA and CDR2 is FQGTGA. The V gene end was trimmed by 2 bases and the J gene end by 1 base; junction bases not matched to a gene: 0. The CDR3 consists of 14 residues. The CDR3 DNA is TGTGCCAGCAGCTTAGGGACAGGGAACACTGAAGCTTTCTTT. This gives the protein CASSLGTGNTEAFF.

This chain uses TRBV28 with TRBJ1-4; TRBD1 aligns across 7 bases. The CDR3 length is 13 residues. Germline trimming cut 6 bases from V and 8 bases from J; bases unmatched to any gene: 6. Germline V CDR1 and CDR2: MDHEN, SYDVKM. CDR3 in amino acids: CASSLVGGEKLFF. The CDR3 bases are TGTGCCAGCAGCTTAGTAGGGGGCGAAAAACTGTTTTTT.

CDR3 DNA sequence: TGTGCCAGCAGTGGTCCCGGGACTAGCGGGGGGGCCCCCACCGGGGAGCTGTTTTTT. This encodes CASSGPGTSGGAPTGELFF. V is TRBV2 and J is TRBJ2-2; 16 bases align to TRBD2. The CDR3 is 19 residues long. Per germline, CDR1 SNHLY and CDR2 FYNNEI. V trimming: 4 bases; J trimming: 4 bases; junction bases outside the gene matches: 9.

As for this clone: This sample includes further DNA sequences coding for the same CDR3. The gene calls are TRBV5-1 and TRBJ1-5; 7 nucleotides align to TRBD1. J was trimmed by 6 bases and V by 0 bases; bases with no gene match: 0. Germline CDR1 reads SGHRS; CDR2 reads YFSETQ. This CDR3 is 13 amino acids long. CDR3 loop: CASSLAGGQPQHF. The CDR3, as DNA: TGCGCCAGCAGCTTGGCAGGGGGTCAGCCCCAGCATTTT. The full variable domain, with the rest looked up from reference TRBV5-1 and TRBJ1-5, is KAGVTQTPRYLIKTRGQQVTLSCSPISGHRSVSWYQQTPGQGLQFLFEYFSETQRNKGNFPGRFSGRQFSNSRSEMNVSTLELGDSALYLCASSLAGGQPQHFGDGTRLSIL.

CDR3 region: CASSFGSGSYEQYF. The CDR3 bases are TGCGCCAGCAGCTTCGGTAGCGGGAGTTACGAGCAGTACTTC. V is TRBV5-1 and J is TRBJ2-7; 9 bases agree with TRBD2. The CDR3 is 14 residues long. V shed 2 bases, J shed 4 bases, and the junction held 4 bases outside the gene matches. Per germline, CDR1 SGHRS and CDR2 YFSETQ.

This clone was found a few times. The chain's CDR3 is CASSQDPGQQETQYF. The CDR3 DNA sequence: TGCGCCAGCAGCCAAGATCCGGGACAACAAGAGACCCAGTACTTC. V and J are TRBV4-1 and TRBJ2-5, with D perhaps matching TRBD1 (6 bases). The CDR3 totals 15 residues. V lost 0 bases, J lost 2 bases, and 10 bases lay in between. Germline values: CDR1 MGHRA, CDR2 YSYEKL.

This clone has only a few counts. The chain is built from TRBV12-5 and TRBJ2-7; possible D gene TRBD2, 5 bases. Germline V CDR1 and CDR2: LGHNT, FRNRAP. V lost 9 bases and J lost 2, with 17 bases in between. The CDR3 totals 14 residues. CDR3 in amino acids: CASAYEGVTYEQYF. CDR3 bases: TGTGCTAGCGCCTACGAGGGAGTAACCTACGAGCAGTACTTC.

The chain uses TRBV12-5 and TRBJ1-2; no firm D call. The V and J ends lost 0 bases and 0 bases respectively, with 8 bases between them. CDR1 LGHNT and CDR2 FRNRAP come from the germline V gene. CDR3 length equals 15 residues. CDR3 in DNA: TGTGCTAGTGGTTTGGTACCCCCTACTAACTATGGCTACACCTTC. It is translated as CASGLVPPTNYGYTF.